This T cell receptor beta chain was profiled in a study of neurological immune-mediated disorders. Using its own MiXCR run on the 5' RACE reads, TCRdb lists one record per CDR3 protein. The sample holds just over 95,000 distinct CDR3 sequences, 3.5% to 4% seen once. This clonotype occurred many times. The antigen is unknown. The CDR3 extends over 16 amino acids. V lost 3 bases to trimming and J lost 3 bases, with 15 bases between them. From germline, CDR1 is LNHDA and CDR2 SQIVND (reference sequence). General observations from the study: One cluster of related CDR3 sequences contained, by phylogenetic grouping, the repertoires of 18 of 34 multiple sclerosis patients and formed a possible signature.

The source is a woman younger than 30 with multiple sclerosis. Sequences were obtained from PBMCs. The chain joins TRBV19 to TRBJ1-5; maybe TRBD1 (6 bases). The CDR3 nucleotides are TGTGCCAGTAGTATCCTGCGACAGGAGCTCAATCAGCCCCAGCATTTT. Translated, it gives CASSILRQELNQPQHF.